These T cell receptor beta chains were read from a single sample in a study of T-cell reconstitution after alpha-beta-depleted transplantation in children. In TCRdb, the PCR reads were re-called with MiXCR into one record per CDR3 protein. The top ten clones hold roughly 0.77% of a sample with around 670,000 distinct CDR3 sequences, less than 15% of them seen once. The starting material was PBMCs, obtained before TCRalphabeta/CD19-depleted stem cell transplant. The receptors come from a girl aged 2-10 years with congenital amegakaryocytic thrombocytopenia, due to receive a stem cell transplant. Both conserved end residues are part of each CDR3. D genes are given only for firm matches. Only some rows state a clone size, as once, few, many or a class for expanded clones.

>.|TRBV2|.|TRBJ2-7
CASSEADEQYF
TGTGCCAGCAGTGAGGCAGACGAGCAGTACTTC
>.|TRBV9|.|TRBJ1-3
CASSPPGSSYTGNTIYF
TGTGCCAGCAGCCCCCCAGGGTCTAGCTATACTGGAAACACCATATATTTT
>TRBD1|TRBV7-9|many|TRBJ1-1
CASSFQGVLPNTEAFF
TGTGCCAGCAGCTTCCAGGGGGTCCTACCAAACACTGAAGCTTTCTTT
>TRBD2|TRBV7-6|.|TRBJ2-7
CASSPWVAGGSEQYF
TGTGCCAGCAGCCCGTGGGTAGCGGGAGGGTCCGAGCAGTACTTC
>.|TRBV29-1|many|TRBJ1-2
CSVTPVNYGYTF
TGCAGCGTTACACCCGTCAACTATGGCTACACCTTC
>.|TRBV7-9|.|TRBJ1-2
CASRLRANYGYTF
TGTGCCAGCAGGCTGAGGGCTAACTATGGCTACACCTTC
>.|TRBV18|many|TRBJ2-1
CASSPGVNEQFF
TGTGCCAGCTCTCCTGGAGTCAATGAGCAGTTCTTC
>TRBD2|TRBV3-1|.|TRBJ2-1
CASSQDGTSGHNEQFF
TGTGCCAGCAGCCAAGATGGGACTAGCGGGCATAATGAGCAGTTCTTC
>.|TRBV6-6|many|TRBJ2-5
CASSSVETQYF
TGTGCCAGCAGCTCTGTAGAGACCCAGTACTTC
>TRBD1|TRBV4-1|few|TRBJ2-2
CASSQGTGATGELFF
TGCGCCAGCAGCCAAGGGACAGGGGCAACCGGGGAGCTGTTTTTT
>.|TRBV7-6|many|TRBJ2-1
CASSLVLMGATSSYNEQFF
TGTGCCAGCAGCTTAGTTCTAATGGGGGCGACTAGCTCCTACAATGAGCAGTTCTTC
>TRBD1|TRBV5-1|few|TRBJ2-7
CANAGQGDQYEQYF
TGCGCCAACGCGGGACAGGGAGATCAGTACGAGCAGTACTTC
>TRBD1|TRBV11-2|few|TRBJ2-7
CASSLDRPDRVGQYF
TGTGCCAGCAGCTTAGATCGGCCCGACAGGGTCGGGCAGTACTTC
>TRBD1|TRBV12-3/TRBV12-4|many|TRBJ2-2
CASRNNVDRANTGELFF
TGTGCCAGCAGAAACAATGTGGACAGGGCGAACACCGGGGAGCTGTTTTTT
>TRBD1|TRBV29-1|many|TRBJ2-1
CSVGTGLLDEQFF
TGCAGCGTCGGGACAGGTCTTCTCGATGAGCAGTTCTTC
>.|TRBV6-5|many|TRBJ2-2
CASYTNTGELFF
TGTGCCAGCTACACGAACACCGGGGAGCTGTTTTTT
>.|TRBV5-4|.|TRBJ2-2
CASSRYITGELFF
TGTGCCAGCAGCCGATATATTACCGGGGAGCTGTTTTTT
>.|TRBV20-1|many|TRBJ1-1
CSAPGNTEAFF
TGCAGTGCCCCCGGGAACACTGAAGCTTTCTTT
>TRBD1|TRBV20-1|many|TRBJ1-2
CSAEAGTGFYTF
TGCAGTGCGGAGGCCGGGACAGGGTTTTACACCTTC
>.|TRBV7-9|many|TRBJ2-5
CASSLVDVETQYF
TGTGCCAGCAGCTTAGTGGACGTCGAGACCCAGTACTTC
>.|TRBV29-1|many|TRBJ2-7
CSVYGDKYEQYF
TGCAGCGTGTACGGAGACAAATACGAGCAGTACTTC
>TRBD2|TRBV5-1|few|TRBJ2-5
CASSPRLAGVDQETQYF
TGCGCCAGCAGCCCGAGACTAGCGGGAGTAGATCAAGAGACCCAGTACTTC
>TRBD1|TRBV29-1|few|TRBJ2-5
CSVGDRVGIQETQYF
TGCAGCGTTGGGGACAGGGTGGGGATCCAAGAGACCCAGTACTTC
>TRBD2|TRBV10-3|many|TRBJ2-3
CAINAGLAGAPAEDTQYF
TGTGCCATCAACGCCGGACTAGCGGGAGCGCCGGCTGAGGATACGCAGTATTTT
>.|TRBV20-1|few|TRBJ2-4
CSAPLLRDIQYF
TGCAGTGCTCCCCTCCTTCGGGACATTCAGTACTTC
>.|TRBV7-6|.|TRBJ2-5
CASSLSVAAQETQYF
TGTGCCAGCAGCTTATCGGTAGCGGCCCAAGAGACCCAGTACTTC
>.|TRBV4-1|many|TRBJ2-7
CASSQGGLVDDEQYF
TGCGCCAGCAGCCAAGGAGGCCTCGTCGACGACGAGCAGTACTTC
>.|TRBV20-1|many|TRBJ2-2
CSAIRGVGRGELFF
TGCAGTGCCATCCGGGGCGTGGGACGTGGGGAGCTGTTTTTT
>.|TRBV20-1|many|TRBJ2-5
CSARDVAEARMQETQYF
TGCAGTGCTAGAGATGTGGCAGAGGCCCGCATGCAAGAGACCCAGTACTTC
>.|TRBV7-9|few|TRBJ2-7
CASSSAPYEQYF
TGTGCCAGCAGTTCAGCCCCATACGAGCAGTACTTC
>.|TRBV5-6|many|TRBJ1-1
CASSFGRGGTEAFF
TGTGCCAGCAGCTTTGGCAGGGGTGGCACTGAAGCTTTCTTT
>.|TRBV12-3/TRBV12-4|many|TRBJ1-2
CASSLDTGQLVYGYTF
TGTGCCAGCAGTTTGGACACAGGGCAATTAGTCTATGGCTACACCTTC
>.|TRBV20-1|many|TRBJ2-3
CSASLDTQYF
TGCAGTGCTAGCTTAGATACGCAGTATTTT
>.|TRBV5-1|.|TRBJ1-6
CASRGDNSPLHF
TGCGCCAGCAGGGGAGACAATTCACCCCTCCACTTT
>.|TRBV20-1|many|TRBJ2-1
CSARDLPRLVDEQFF
TGCAGTGCTAGAGATCTGCCTAGGTTGGTCGATGAGCAGTTCTTC
>.|TRBV20-1|few|TRBJ2-1
CSATQGSYNEQFF
TGCAGTGCTACCCAAGGCTCCTACAATGAGCAGTTCTTC
>.|TRBV15|many|TRBJ1-4
CATSRSGRDREKLFF
TGTGCCACCAGCAGATCGGGCAGAGACAGGGAAAAACTGTTTTTT
>.|TRBV20-1|many|TRBJ2-1
CSASKGDSREQFF
TGCAGTGCTAGCAAAGGGGACTCCCGGGAACAGTTCTTC
>.|TRBV27|many|TRBJ2-6
CASAISGANVLTF
TGTGCCAGCGCCATCTCTGGGGCCAACGTCCTGACTTTC
>TRBD2|TRBV4-1|.|TRBJ2-2
CASSRPTRLAGNTGELFF
TGCGCCAGCAGCCGACCCACCCGACTAGCGGGAAACACCGGGGAGCTGTTTTTT
>.|TRBV2|many|TRBJ1-3
CASSGDNTIYF
TGTGCCAGCAGTGGGGACAACACCATATATTTT
>TRBD1|TRBV12-3/TRBV12-4|once|TRBJ2-7
CASSFRDSHSYEQYF
TGTGCCAGCAGTTTCCGGGACAGCCACTCCTACGAGCAGTACTTC
>.|TRBV3-1|.|TRBJ2-1
CASSRRGYNEHFF
TGTGCCAGCAGTCGACGGGGCTACAATGAGCATTTCTTC
>TRBD2|TRBV20-1|many|TRBJ2-1
CSASLAGAWDNEQFF
TGCAGTGCCTCATTAGCGGGGGCTTGGGACAATGAGCAGTTCTTC
>.|TRBV5-1|few|TRBJ2-7
CASSLDEGPYEQYF
TGCGCCAGCAGCTTGGATGAGGGACCCTACGAGCAGTACTTC
>.|TRBV20-1|few|TRBJ1-1
CSAPQENTEAFF
TGCAGTGCTCCCCAGGAGAACACTGAAGCTTTCTTT
>TRBD1|TRBV27|few|TRBJ2-1
CASRPSGQGWNEQFF
TGTGCCAGCAGACCCTCGGGACAGGGCTGGAATGAGCAGTTCTTC